The present T cell receptor beta chain was sequenced within a study of shared clonotypes between healthy human individuals. Study results and caveats: Compared with memory subsets, naive subsets generally had larger estimated richness. In the sorted subsets, rarefaction showed sequencing was incomplete despite large depth.

Libraries were prepared by immunoSEQ multiplex PCR; TCRdb keeps only in-frame clonotypes and omits some of them. The profile shows about a million clones, approximately 77% of them singletons. Note on this clone: Antigen unknown.

The germline CDR1 and CDR2 sequences are SGHRS and YFSETQ. Losses at the gene ends were 4 bases for V and 2 bases for J; bases not matched to a gene: 9. The CDR3 covers 16 residues. The sequenced sample was memory CD4+ T cells from PBMCs. Subset: CD45RA-negative fraction. This TCR derives from a man aged 18 to 30 in good health. Some clones in this sample may be carry-over from other donors' samples. This chain uses TRBV5-1 with TRBJ2-1, with 7 bases identical to TRBD2. CDR3 DNA: TGCGCCAGCAGCCCTACAACGGGACTAACCTACAATGAGCAGTTCTTC. Translated: CASSPTTGLTYNEQFF.